This TCR beta chain was retrieved from a study of blood T cell repertoires in COVID-19. Profiled with immunoSEQ multiplex PCR; TCRdb holds only in-frame clones, not every one. The sample contains 150,000 to 200,000 clones, around 81% of which appear only once. The CDR3 totals 14 residues. Germline V gene lookup returns CDR1 SQVTM and CDR2 ANQGSEA. V dropped 7 bases and J dropped 4; count of bases not matched to a gene: 8. What was sequenced was peripheral blood. This chain joins TRBV29-1 and TRBJ2-1, with 9 bases that match TRBD1. This TCR was recovered from a man aged 55 to 69 with active or convalescent COVID-19. The CDR3 is CSGLGGTGYNEQFF. CDR3 coding DNA: TGCAGCGGTCTGGGGGGGACAGGGTACAATGAGCAGTTCTTC.